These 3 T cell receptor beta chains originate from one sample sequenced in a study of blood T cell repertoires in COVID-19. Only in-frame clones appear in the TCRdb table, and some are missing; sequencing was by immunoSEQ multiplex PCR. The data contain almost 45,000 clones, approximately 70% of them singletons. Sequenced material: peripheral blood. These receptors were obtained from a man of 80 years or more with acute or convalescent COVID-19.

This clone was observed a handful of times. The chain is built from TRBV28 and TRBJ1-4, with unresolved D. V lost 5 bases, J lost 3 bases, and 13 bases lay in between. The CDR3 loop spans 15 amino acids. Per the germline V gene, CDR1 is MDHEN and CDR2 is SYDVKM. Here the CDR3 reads CASSPQPGSNEKLFF. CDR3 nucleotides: TGTGCCAGCAGTCCCCAGCCGGGGTCTAATGAAAAACTGTTTTTT.

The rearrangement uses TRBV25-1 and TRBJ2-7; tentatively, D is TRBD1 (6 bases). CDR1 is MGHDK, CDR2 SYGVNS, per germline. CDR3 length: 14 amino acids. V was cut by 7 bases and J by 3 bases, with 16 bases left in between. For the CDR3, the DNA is TGTGCCAGCACGACGTCCCCACAGGGCTACGAGCAGTACTTC. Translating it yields CASTTSPQGYEQYF.

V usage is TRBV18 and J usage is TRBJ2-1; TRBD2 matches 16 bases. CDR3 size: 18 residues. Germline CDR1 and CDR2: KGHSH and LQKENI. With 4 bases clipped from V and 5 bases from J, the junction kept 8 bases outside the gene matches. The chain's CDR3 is CASSLAGLAGGPDNEQFF. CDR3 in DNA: TGTGCCAGCTCACTTGCGGGACTAGCGGGAGGGCCGGACAATGAGCAGTTCTTC.